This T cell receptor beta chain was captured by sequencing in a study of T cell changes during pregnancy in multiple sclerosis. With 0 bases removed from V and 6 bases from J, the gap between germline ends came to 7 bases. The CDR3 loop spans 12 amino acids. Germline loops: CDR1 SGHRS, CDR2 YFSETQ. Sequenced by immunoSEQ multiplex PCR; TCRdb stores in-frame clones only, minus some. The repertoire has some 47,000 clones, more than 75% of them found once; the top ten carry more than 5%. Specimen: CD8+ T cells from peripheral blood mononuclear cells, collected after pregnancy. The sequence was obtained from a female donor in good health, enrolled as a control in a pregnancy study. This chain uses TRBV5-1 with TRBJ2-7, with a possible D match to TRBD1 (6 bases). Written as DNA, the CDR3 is TGCGCCAGCAGCTTGGAAGGGGGCGAGCAGTACTTC. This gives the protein CASSLEGGEQYF.